These 12 T cell receptor beta chains share one sample of origin, sequenced in a study of beta chain features in type 1 diabetes (dated by TCRdb to 2016 to 2018). Receptors were amplified or captured by the immunoSEQ multiplex PCR assay. The entire isolated RNA was reverse transcribed using the High Capacity cDNA Reverse Transcription Kit, and thus expressed TCRB transcripts were sequenced. TCRdb carries this immuneACCESS record with in-frame sequences only. Its versions omit some clonotypes, under half of them owing to an unresolved V gene in the studies checked, with the rest unexplained. The sample contains about 650,000 clones, 9.5% to 15% of them found a single time. The ten largest clones capture around 0.12% of the sample. Beyond this particular receptor, the publication reports: Type 1 diabetes patients showed a moderate but significant shortening of TCRB CDR3 length in all four CD4+ subsets.

No antigen has been assigned to these receptors. The sequenced sample was naive CD4+ T cells from blood. What the cell subset or site label conveys for this sample: true naive CD4+ T cells. The receptors stem from a man aged 30 to 39 with type 1 diabetes.

The CDR3 DNA reads as TGTGCCAGCAGTTACTCGAATCAGGGTAACGACTATGGCTACACCTTC. This translates into CASSYSNQGNDYGYTF. The chain combines TRBV6-5 with TRBJ1-2; TRBD1 might be the D (5 bases). The CDR3 length is 16 residues. CDR1 is MNHEY and CDR2 is SVGAGI in the germline V gene. Between the trimmed V and J ends, which lost 0 bases and 3 bases, there was a span of 14 bases.

The rearrangement joins TRBV4-3 to TRBJ2-3, with 9 bases lining up with TRBD1. The germline V gene encodes CDR1 LGHNA and CDR2 YSLEER. The CDR3 is made up of 15 amino acids. With V trimmed by 4 bases and J by 4 bases, 6 bases remained unmatched. The CDR3 DNA sequence: TGCGCCAGCAGCCTTTCAACAGGGGGCTCAGATACGCAGTATTTT. It is translated as CASSLSTGGSDTQYF.

The chain employs TRBV5-5 and TRBJ2-6; the D is unclear. Trimming took off 2 bases at V and 4 bases at J, with 19 bases between the two ends. The CDR3 loop spans 18 amino acids. Germline assignment: CDR1 SGHKS and CDR2 YYEKEE (reference sequence). DNA of the CDR3: TGTGCCAGCAGCTTTGGAACAGAATCCTCGGCCGGGGCCAACGTCCTGACTTTC. This sequence encodes CASSFGTESSAGANVLTF.

The CDR3, as DNA: TGTGCCAGCAGCTTCGGCAGGCAAGAGACCCAGTACTTC. This translates into CASSFGRQETQYF. The chain has TRBV5-6 and TRBJ2-5; D not resolved. V lost 2 bases and J lost 2, with 7 bases in between. The CDR3 runs 13 residues. CDR1 and CDR2 from the germline V gene are SGHDT and YYEEEE.

The V call is TRBV5-1, the J call TRBJ2-3; possible D gene TRBD1, 6 bases. Looked up from germline, CDR1 is SGHRS and CDR2 is YFSETQ. Trimming shortened V by 1 base and J by 0 bases, and 12 bases separated the two germline ends. This CDR3 region has 16 residues. The CDR3 DNA reads TGCGCCAGCAGCTTGTTACAGGGCGAAAGCACAGATACGCAGTATTTT. This translates into CASSLLQGESTDTQYF.

The rearrangement joins TRBV9 to TRBJ2-1; 9 nucleotides align to TRBD2. There are 20 residues in the CDR3. The V and J ends lost 0 bases and 7 bases, in that order; junction bases with no gene match: 20. CDR1 is SGDLS and CDR2 is YYNGEE in the germline V gene. The CDR3 nucleotides are TGTGCCAGCAGCGTAGCGAAACACCTCCTTACGCGGGGGGGCCCGAATGAGCAGTTCTTC. Its translation: CASSVAKHLLTRGGPNEQFF.

This clone was found a few times. V and J are TRBV9 and TRBJ1-5; D perhaps matches TRBD1 (6 bases). Germline V gives CDR1 SGDLS, CDR2 YYNGEE. Trimming stripped 4 bases from V and 6 bases from J, with 14 bases between. The CDR3 consists of 14 residues. CDR3 sequence reads: CASSRGQMGQPQHF. CDR3 DNA sequence: TGTGCCAGCAGCAGAGGACAGATGGGTCAGCCCCAGCATTTT. Looking up the rest from reference TRBV9 and TRBJ1-5 gives the full variable domain: DSGVTQTPKHLITATGQRVTLRCSPRSGDLSVYWYQQSLDQGLQFLIQYYNGEERAKGNILERFSAQQFPDLHSELNLSSLELGDSALYFCASSRGQMGQPQHFGDGTRLSIL.

This chain uses TRBV5-1 with TRBJ2-5; 7 nucleotides match TRBD2. Trimming cost V 2 bases and J 4 bases; bases outside gene matches: 8. Germline-derived CDR1 and CDR2 are SGHRS and YFSETQ. The CDR3 is made up of 15 amino acids. The CDR3 loop reads CASSFLAEVGETQYF. The CDR3 nucleotides read TGCGCCAGCAGCTTTCTAGCGGAGGTGGGAGAGACCCAGTACTTC.

The chain combines TRBV7-2 with TRBJ2-7; tentatively, D is TRBD1 or TRBD2 (6 bases each). The V gene lost 5 bases and the J gene lost 5 bases, with 19 bases spanning the gap. The CDR3 spans 15 residues. CDR1 is SGHTA, CDR2 FQGNSA, per germline. For the CDR3, the DNA is TGTGCCAGCAGCAAATCCCGTAGGGGGGCACACGAGCAGTACTTC. Amino acid sequence: CASSKSRRGAHEQYF.

This clone came up a few times. The chain carries TRBV7-9 and TRBJ1-4; possibly TRBD1 for D (6 bases). V was pared by 3 bases and J by 5 bases, with 10 bases between. Germline CDR1 SEHNR, CDR2 FQNEAQ (reference sequence). This CDR3 is built from 14 residues. The CDR3 nucleotides are TGTGCCAGCAGCTTCACCGGGACAAATGAAAAACTGTTTTTT. Translating it yields CASSFTGTNEKLFF.

For this clone: Distinct nucleotide sequences in the sample also encode this CDR3. The chain uses TRBV4-3 and TRBJ2-1, with 11 bases fitting TRBD2. The CDR3 sequence is 16 residues long. Germline V gene sequence: CDR1 LGHNA, CDR2 YSLEER. Germline trimming cut 0 bases from V and 6 bases from J; bases unmatched to any gene: 4. CDR3 DNA: TGCGCCAGCAGCCAAGAGACCACTAGCGGGGGCAATGAGCAGTTCTTC. Its protein product is CASSQETTSGGNEQFF.

The rearrangement uses TRBV7-8 and TRBJ1-3; D gene unclear. Trimming removed 3 bases from V and 1 base from J, with 1 base in between. Looked up from germline, CDR1 is SGHVS and CDR2 is FQNEAQ. The length of the CDR3 is 12 residues. In DNA, the CDR3 is TGTGCCAGCAGCTTTTCTGGAAACACCATATATTTT. Translation: CASSFSGNTIYF.